These T cell receptor beta chains were read from a single sample in a study of blood T cell repertoires in COVID-19. Repertoires were generated with immunoSEQ multiplex PCR, while TCRdb's copy carries only in-frame clones and drops some. This sample has almost 250,000 clones, with around 89% found just once. Sequenced input: PBMCs or T cells enriched from blood (not recorded which). The origin of the receptors is a woman aged 25 to 39 who had recovered from COVID-19. CDR3s include the opening cysteine and the closing phenylalanine or tryptophan. D genes are given only for firm matches. A clone size is listed for some rows: how often the clone was seen (once, few, many), or a class if it is expanded.

cdr3_aa cdr3_nt d_call j_call v_call clone_size
CASTYRSGTGVEQYF TGTGCCAGCACCTACAGATCCGGGACAGGGGTCGAGCAGTACTTC TRBD1 TRBJ2-7 TRBV27 -
CASSIASGSSYEQYF TGTGCCAGTAGTATAGCTAGCGGTTCTTCCTACGAGCAGTACTTC TRBD2 TRBJ2-7 TRBV19 -
CASSLTGRGITAKLFF TGTGCCAGCAGTTTAACAGGACGGGGGATTACTGCAAAACTGTTTTTT - TRBJ1-4 TRBV28 -
CASSLNVPAGEKLFF TGTGCCAGCAGCCTAAATGTCCCAGCGGGTGAAAAACTGTTTTTT - TRBJ1-4 TRBV4-2 -
CASSLAGRPNQPQHF TGTGCCAGCAGCTTGGCGGGGAGGCCCAATCAGCCCCAGCATTTT - TRBJ1-5 TRBV5-6 -
CASSLNTDQPQHF TGTGCCAGCAGCTTAAATACAGATCAGCCCCAGCATTTT - TRBJ1-5 TRBV7-2 once
CASRLDRDVNYGYTF TGCGCCAGCCGTTTAGACAGGGACGTGAACTATGGCTACACCTTC TRBD1 TRBJ1-2 TRBV5-1 -
CASSLVGHTFNEQFF TGTGCCAGCAGCTTGGTGGGGCATACTTTCAATGAGCAGTTCTTC - TRBJ2-1 TRBV5-6 -
CASSPDRVGTGLGEQYF TGTGCCAGCAGCCCAGACCGAGTGGGGACAGGGTTGGGGGAGCAGTACTTC TRBD1 TRBJ2-7 TRBV3-1/TRBV3-2 -
CASQDGNTEAFF TGTGCCTCCCAGGATGGGAACACTGAAGCTTTCTTT - TRBJ1-1 TRBV24-1 -
CASSREGLEEQFF TGTGCCAGCAGCAGGGAGGGCCTAGAAGAGCAGTTCTTC TRBD2 TRBJ2-1 TRBV11-3 -
CSVATGGADTQYF TGCAGCGTTGCAACAGGGGGAGCAGATACGCAGTATTTT TRBD1 TRBJ2-3 TRBV29-1 -
CASSLDTNYGYTF TGTGCCAGCAGCTTGGATACTAACTATGGCTACACCTTC - TRBJ1-2 TRBV5-4 -
CASGDFYNEQFF TGTGCCAGCGGGGACTTCTACAATGAGCAGTTCTTC - TRBJ2-1 TRBV12-3/TRBV12-4 once
CAWRLAETQYF TGTGCCTGGAGGCTAGCGGAGACCCAGTACTTC - TRBJ2-5 TRBV30 -
CASSLRREGRGEQFF TGTGCCAGCAGCTTGCGGCGGGAGGGGAGGGGTGAGCAGTTCTTC TRBD2 TRBJ2-1 TRBV7-9 once
CASSSDGTHGYTF TGTGCCAGCAGCTCCGACGGGACACATGGCTACACCTTC - TRBJ1-2 TRBV5-4 -
CATWAPSSYNEQFF TGTGCCACCTGGGCGCCGAGCTCCTACAATGAGCAGTTCTTC - TRBJ2-1 TRBV28 -
CASSPRWGSGSTDTQYF TGTGCCAGCAGCCCCCGGTGGGGTAGCGGGAGCACAGATACGCAGTATTTT TRBD2 TRBJ2-3 TRBV11-3 -
CASSQSSGETQYF TGTGCCAGTAGTCAGTCTAGCGGGGAGACCCAGTACTTC TRBD2 TRBJ2-5 TRBV19 -
CASSTQGASNQPQHF TGTGCCAGCTCAACACAGGGGGCGAGCAATCAGCCCCAGCATTTT TRBD1 TRBJ1-5 TRBV18 -
CASSLSSSGTMSTEAFF TGTGCCAGCAGTTTATCCTCCAGCGGGACAATGAGCACTGAAGCTTTCTTT - TRBJ1-1 TRBV27 -
CASSRGGGGNQPQHF TGTGCCAGCAGTCGAGGGGGGGGCGGCAATCAGCCCCAGCATTTT - TRBJ1-5 TRBV28 -
CASSSQGPAYNSPLHF TGTGCCAGCAGTTCACAGGGCCCTGCTTATAATTCACCCCTCCACTTT - TRBJ1-6 TRBV28 -
CASSPRAREAGRNEQFF TGTGCCAGCAGCCCTCGAGCACGGGAGGCCGGGAGGAATGAGCAGTTCTTC TRBD2 TRBJ2-1 TRBV4-2 -
CASGGQGGGQPQHF TGTGCCAGCGGAGGACAGGGCGGTGGCCAGCCCCAGCATTTT TRBD1 TRBJ1-5 TRBV7-2 -
CASSFRISNTEAFF TGTGCCAGCAGTTTCAGGATTTCGAACACTGAAGCTTTCTTT - TRBJ1-1 TRBV28 once
CASSPKDTYEQYF TGTGCCAGCAGCCCCAAGGACACGTACGAGCAGTACTTC - TRBJ2-7 TRBV7-8 -
CASSLTGGTEAFF TGTGCCAGCAGCTTGACGGGGGGCACTGAAGCTTTCTTT - TRBJ1-1 TRBV7-9 -
CASSTVHNEQFF TGTGCCAGCAGTACGGTACACAATGAGCAGTTCTTC - TRBJ2-1 TRBV28 -
CASSLVYVTGDRQPQHF TGTGCCAGCAGCTTAGTTTATGTGACAGGGGATCGGCAGCCCCAGCATTTT TRBD1 TRBJ1-5 TRBV7-2 -
CASSPGQRTDTQYF TGTGCCAGCAGCCCGGGACAGCGCACAGATACGCAGTATTTT TRBD1 TRBJ2-3 TRBV5-4 -
CASSLATSGRLTDTQYF TGTGCCAGCAGCTTAGCCACTAGCGGGAGGTTAACGGATACGCAGTATTTT TRBD2 TRBJ2-3 TRBV7-8 -
CATSERNNEQFF TGTGCCACCAGTGAGAGGAACAATGAGCAGTTCTTC - TRBJ2-1 TRBV24-1 -
CASSSLGTENTGELFF TGTGCCAGCAGTTCACTCGGGACAGAGAACACCGGGGAGCTGTTTTTT TRBD1 TRBJ2-2 TRBV28 -
CASSTGPSGSNTDTQYF TGTGCCAGCAGCACTGGGCCGAGCGGGAGTAACACAGATACGCAGTATTTT TRBD2 TRBJ2-3 TRBV5-6 -
CALRGQGNSPLHF TGTGCCTTGAGAGGACAGGGAAATTCACCCCTCCACTTT TRBD1 TRBJ1-6 TRBV30 -
CSVKTGRGDTEAFF TGCAGCGTGAAGACAGGGCGCGGGGACACTGAAGCTTTCTTT TRBD1 TRBJ1-1 TRBV29-1 -
CAWIPANTGELFF TGTGCCTGGATTCCCGCGAACACCGGGGAGCTGTTTTTT - TRBJ2-2 TRBV30 -
CASSLAGSYEQYF TGCGCCAGCAGCCTTGCAGGTTCCTACGAGCAGTACTTC - TRBJ2-7 TRBV4-1 -
CASSLPGQESIYGYTF TGTGCCAGCAGTCTACCAGGACAGGAGAGCATCTATGGCTACACCTTC TRBD1 TRBJ1-2 TRBV28 -
CASQVDEKLFF TGTGCCAGTCAGGTGGATGAAAAACTGTTTTTT - TRBJ1-4 TRBV28 -
CASSLKGQLQETQYF TGTGCCAGCAGCTTAAAGGGACAGCTTCAAGAGACCCAGTACTTC TRBD1 TRBJ2-5 TRBV7-3 once
CASYPQQGPNYGYTF TGTGCCAGCTACCCGCAGCAGGGCCCTAACTATGGCTACACCTTC - TRBJ1-2 TRBV2 -
CASSLGQENSPLHF TGTGCCAGCAGCTTAGGACAGGAGAATTCACCCCTCCACTTT - TRBJ1-6 TRBV7-9 -
CASSQEELQGDGYTF TGTGCCAGCAGCCAAGAGGAGTTACAGGGGGACGGCTACACCTTC TRBD1 TRBJ1-2 TRBV4-2 -
CAAGVTYNEQFF TGTGCTGCGGGAGTTACCTACAATGAGCAGTTCTTC TRBD2 TRBJ2-1 TRBV6-6 -
CASSTPAGGNEQFF TGTGCCAGCAGCACCCCAGCGGGAGGTAATGAGCAGTTCTTC TRBD2 TRBJ2-1 TRBV7-6 -
CASSLLSGRRSSTGELFF TGCGCCAGCAGCTTGCTTAGCGGGAGGAGGAGTAGCACCGGGGAGCTGTTTTTT TRBD2 TRBJ2-2 TRBV5-1 -
CASSLRDRDPPIRAEQYF TGTGCCAGCAGCCTTCGGGACAGGGATCCTCCGATTCGGGCCGAGCAGTACTTC TRBD1 TRBJ2-7 TRBV7-9 -
CASRRAGQGSVDNQPQHF TGTGCCAGCAGACGAGCCGGACAGGGAAGCGTCGATAATCAGCCCCAGCATTTT TRBD1 TRBJ1-5 TRBV6-6 -
CAVHPGGVAYGYTF TGTGCCGTCCACCCGGGGGGCGTCGCCTATGGCTACACCTTC - TRBJ1-2 TRBV28 -
CASSFPDRRNTIYF TGTGCCAGCAGCTTCCCGGACAGGAGAAACACCATATATTTT TRBD1 TRBJ1-3 TRBV7-2 -
CASSLGSAGETQYF TGTGCCAGCAGCTTAGGAAGCGCTGGAGAGACCCAGTACTTC - TRBJ2-5 TRBV7-2 once
CATWRGRNTEAFF TGTGCCACCTGGAGGGGACGGAACACTGAAGCTTTCTTT - TRBJ1-1 TRBV28 -
CASSPLGGYGYTF TGTGCCAGCTCACCTTTGGGAGGATATGGCTACACCTTC - TRBJ1-2 TRBV18 -
CAISGPPGTEAFF TGTGCCATCAGTGGCCCCCCGGGCACTGAAGCTTTCTTT - TRBJ1-1 TRBV10-3 -
CASSSGQAYNEQFF TGTGCCAGCAGCTCGGGACAGGCATACAATGAGCAGTTCTTC TRBD1 TRBJ2-1 TRBV7-2 -